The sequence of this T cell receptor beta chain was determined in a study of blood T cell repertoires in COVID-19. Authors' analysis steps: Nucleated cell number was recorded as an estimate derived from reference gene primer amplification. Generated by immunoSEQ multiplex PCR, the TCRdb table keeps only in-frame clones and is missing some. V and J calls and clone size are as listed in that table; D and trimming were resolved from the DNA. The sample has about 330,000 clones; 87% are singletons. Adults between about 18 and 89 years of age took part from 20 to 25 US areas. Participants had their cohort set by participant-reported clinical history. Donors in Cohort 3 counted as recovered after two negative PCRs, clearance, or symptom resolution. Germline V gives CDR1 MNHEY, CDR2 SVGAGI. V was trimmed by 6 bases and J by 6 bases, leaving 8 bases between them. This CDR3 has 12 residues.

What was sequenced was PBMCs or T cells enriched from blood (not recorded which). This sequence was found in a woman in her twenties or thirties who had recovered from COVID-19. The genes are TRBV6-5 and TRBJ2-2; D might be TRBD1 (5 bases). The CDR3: CASRLGAGELFF. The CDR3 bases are TGTGCCAGCAGGCTAGGGGCCGGGGAGCTGTTTTTT.